The 30 T cell receptor beta chains reported below all come from one sample, sequenced in a study of identical twins. TCRdb re-derived calls from the 5' RACE reads in MiXCR, one entry per CDR3 protein. Of under 800,000 distinct CDR3 sequences listed, approximately 21% are singletons. This sample also belongs to another study, concerning T cells expressing NK-cell markers.

Sequences were obtained from PBMCs. The receptors here all came from a young woman in good health.

The CDR3 is CASSSDRGRSNQPQHF. The DNA of the CDR3 is TGTGCCAGCAGTTCAGACAGGGGCCGAAGCAATCAGCCCCAGCATTTT. The chain links TRBV6-5 to TRBJ1-5, with 8 bases fitting TRBD1. Germline trimming cut 4 bases from V and 1 base from J; bases unmatched to any gene: 6. The germline CDR1 and CDR2 sequences are MNHEY and SVGAGI. The CDR3 consists of 16 residues.

This clonotype was seen a handful of times. This chain links TRBV10-3 with TRBJ2-7; 10 nucleotides agree with TRBD2. The CDR3 loop spans 15 amino acids. Germline values: CDR1 ENHRY, CDR2 SYGVKD. V trimming: 4 bases; J trimming: 1 base; junction bases outside the gene matches: 4. In DNA, the CDR3 is TGTGCCATCAGTGGGACTAGCGGAGATTCCTACGAGCAGTACTTC. It specifies CAISGTSGDSYEQYF.

CDR3 DNA: TGTGCCAGCAGTTTATCTAGGGGGAGAAATGAGCAGTTCTTC. Translated: CASSLSRGRNEQFF. This chain joins TRBV27 and TRBJ2-1; maybe TRBD1 (6 bases). In germline, CDR1 is MNHEY, CDR2 SMNVEV (reference sequence). V lost 0 bases and J lost 7, with 10 bases in between. The CDR3 is 14 amino acids.

In its sample, this clonotype was seen a few times. The chain carries TRBV4-1 and TRBJ1-4, with a possible D match to TRBD1 (5 bases). V was shortened by 6 bases and J by 4 bases, with 24 bases between the two germline ends. This CDR3 region has 18 residues. CDR1 MGHRA and CDR2 YSYEKL come from the germline V gene. CDR3 sequence (DNA): TGCGCCAGCAGTCAAAAACGTATTTCCGGGACCGATAATGAAAAACTGTTTTTT. It specifies CASSQKRISGTDNEKLFF.

This clonotype turned up a few times. This sequence joins TRBV12-3 or TRBV12-4 and TRBJ1-2; TRBD1 aligns across 8 bases. This CDR3 comprises 15 residues. V shed 7 bases, J shed 0 bases, and the junction held 7 bases outside the gene matches. This CDR3 is CASTDYRGSNYGYTF. DNA of the CDR3: TGTGCCAGCACCGACTACAGGGGGTCTAACTATGGCTACACCTTC.

The gene calls are TRBV5-1 and TRBJ2-5; 8 bases line up with TRBD2. Germline values: CDR1 SGHRS, CDR2 YFSETQ. The length of the CDR3 is 18 residues. Trimming removed 0 bases from V and 5 bases from J; junction bases left unmatched: 15. The CDR3 bases are TGCGCCAGCAGCTTGGGCGGGACTAGTGAGCCCCCTGGGGAGACCCAGTACTTC. It is translated as CASSLGGTSEPPGETQYF.

This clonotype was counted only a few times. The chain recombines TRBV10-3 with TRBJ2-5; no clear D gene. The ends were cut back, 4 bases at V and 5 bases at J, with 11 bases in the middle. CDR1 is ENHRY, CDR2 SYGVKD, per germline. This CDR3 is built from 13 residues. The chain's CDR3 is CAISGPRRETQYF. DNA of the CDR3: TGTGCCATCAGTGGACCCCGAAGGGAGACCCAGTACTTC.

This chain links TRBV6-5 with TRBJ2-3; D ambiguous. The CDR3 extends over 12 amino acids. Trimming removed 7 bases at V and 7 bases at J, with 12 bases between. Germline values: CDR1 MNHEY, CDR2 SVGAGI. CDR3 nucleotide sequence: TGTGCCAGCATCTCTCAGGCGAATACGCAGTATTTT. Protein sequence: CASISQANTQYF.

This chain connects TRBV7-3 to TRBJ2-3; TRBD2 agrees at 9 bases. V shed 1 base, J shed 6 bases, and the junction held 2 bases outside the gene matches. This CDR3 spans 14 amino acids. Looked up from germline, CDR1 is SGHTA and CDR2 is FQGTGA. The CDR3 loop is CASSLNLAGDTQYF. The CDR3 region has the DNA TGTGCCAGCAGCTTAAATCTAGCGGGGGATACGCAGTATTTT.

The chain carries TRBV7-9 and TRBJ2-3; D ambiguous. Per the germline V gene, CDR1 is SEHNR and CDR2 is FQNEAQ (reference sequence). V lost 0 bases and J lost 7, with 14 bases in between. This CDR3 has 15 amino acids. CDR3: CASSLAGISPNTQYF. The CDR3 coding sequence is TGTGCCAGCAGCTTAGCGGGGATCAGTCCGAATACGCAGTATTTT.

CDR3 DNA sequence: TGTGCCAGCTCACCACCGGGGACGGTTACCTACGAGCAGTACTTC. This sequence encodes CASSPPGTVTYEQYF. The V call is TRBV18, the J call TRBJ2-7, with D tentatively TRBD1 or TRBD2 (5 bases each). The CDR3 is 15 residues long. Trimming pared 0 bases from V and 2 bases from J, leaving 11 bases between. Germline lookup yields CDR1 KGHSH and CDR2 LQKENI. The full variable domain, in which reference TRBV18 and TRBJ2-7 provide the parts outside the CDR3, is NAGVMQNPRHLVRRRGQEARLRCSPMKGHSHVYWYRQLPEEGLKFMVYLQKENIIDESGMPKERFSAEFPKEGPSILRIQQVVRGDSAAYFCASSPPGTVTYEQYFGPGTRLTVT.

At least ten counts were recorded for this clonotype. V and J are TRBV12-3 or TRBV12-4 and TRBJ1-1; 7 bases agree with TRBD1. The ends lost 1 base at V and 2 bases at J; junction bases unmatched: 4. This CDR3 comprises 15 residues. The CDR3 sequence is CASSLEGQANTEAFF. Here the CDR3 DNA reads TGTGCCAGCAGTTTAGAAGGACAGGCCAACACTGAAGCTTTCTTT.

This clonotype has only a few counts. The genes are TRBV7-8 and TRBJ2-5; unclear D gene. CDR1 and CDR2 from the germline V gene are SGHVS and FQNEAQ. CDR3 length: 17 amino acids. The germline V and J ends were trimmed by 1 base and 0 bases, with 15 bases remaining between them. The CDR3 DNA sequence: TGTGCCAGCAGCTTAGATCACAGAAATATAAACCAAGAGACCCAGTACTTC. Amino acid sequence: CASSLDHRNINQETQYF.

This chain joins TRBV6-5 and TRBJ1-1; TRBD1 matches 10 bases. Trimming cost V 2 bases and J 1 base; bases outside gene matches: 10. Germline CDR1 MNHEY, CDR2 SVGAGI. CDR3 length: 18 amino acids. CDR3 in DNA: TGTGCCAGCAGTTACATGGGACCGGGACAGGGGACGAACACTGAAGCTTTCTTT. Translated, it gives CASSYMGPGQGTNTEAFF.

The chain combines TRBV7-2 with TRBJ1-5; no clear D. Germline V gene lookup returns CDR1 SGHTA and CDR2 FQGNSA. The length of the CDR3 is 13 residues. V shed 5 bases and J shed 0 bases, with 5 bases lying between them. The CDR3 DNA sequence: TGTGCCAGCAGCGTCCGTAGCAATCAGCCCCAGCATTTT. This gives the protein CASSVRSNQPQHF.

This clonotype was picked up a small number of times. The chain joins TRBV24-1 to TRBJ2-2; the D is unclear. CDR1 is KGHDR, CDR2 SFDVKD, per germline. The CDR3 extends over 15 amino acids. Trimming shortened V by 0 bases and J by 3 bases, and 7 bases separated the two germline ends. The CDR3: CATSDLHPDTGELFF. Written as DNA, the CDR3 is TGTGCCACCAGTGATTTGCACCCAGACACCGGGGAGCTGTTTTTT.

The chain has TRBV5-1 and TRBJ1-1, with a weak D call TRBD1 (5 bases). Between the trimmed V and J ends, which lost 4 bases and 4 bases, there was a span of 11 bases. From germline, CDR1 is SGHRS and CDR2 YFSETQ. The CDR3 extends over 13 amino acids. The CDR3 loop reads CASSISGFTEAFF. The CDR3 DNA reads TGCGCCAGCAGCATCTCAGGGTTCACTGAAGCTTTCTTT.

This clonotype was seen only a few times. The chain uses TRBV5-6 and TRBJ2-7; maybe TRBD2 (6 bases). V lost 2 bases to trimming and J lost 2 bases, with 14 bases between them. CDR1 is SGHDT and CDR2 is YYEEEE in the germline V gene. CDR3 size: 15 residues. CDR3 loop: CASSLIGSRPYEQYF. The CDR3 region has the DNA TGTGCCAGCAGCTTAATCGGGAGTCGGCCCTACGAGCAGTACTTC.

The chain carries TRBV15 and TRBJ1-2; a weak D match, TRBD1 (5 bases). The CDR3 has 14 residues. CDR1 and CDR2 from the germline V gene are LNHNV and YYDKDF (reference sequence). The ends were cut back, 0 bases at V and 6 bases at J, with 11 bases in the middle. CDR3 DNA: TGTGCCACCAGCAGAGATCTGCAGGGAGATGGCTACACCTTC. Translation gives CATSRDLQGDGYTF.

This clonotype was picked up many times. V usage is TRBV6-1 and J usage is TRBJ1-2; D not certain. CDR3 size: 13 residues. Germline CDR1 reads MNHNS; CDR2 reads SASEGT. V was clipped by 3 bases and J by 5 bases, with 10 bases between them. The DNA of the CDR3 is TGTGCCAGCAGTGAGTTCGCGCATTATGGCTACACCTTC. Protein: CASSEFAHYGYTF.

The chain links TRBV5-1 to TRBJ2-5, with 9 bases lining up with TRBD2. Germline-derived CDR1 and CDR2 are SGHRS and YFSETQ. V lost 4 bases, J lost 2 bases, and 6 bases stayed unmatched. The CDR3 spans 15 residues. As DNA, the CDR3 is TGCGCCAGCAGCGCCGGACTAGCGCGGCAAGAGACCCAGTACTTC. Its protein product is CASSAGLARQETQYF.

V gene TRBV28 combines with J gene TRBJ1-5; possible D gene TRBD1, 5 bases. Germline loops: CDR1 MDHEN, CDR2 SYDVKM. V was pared by 2 bases and J by 7 bases, with 6 bases between. The CDR3 totals 12 residues. CDR3 nucleotides: TGTGCCAGCAGTTTACAGGGCCAGCCCCAGCATTTT. It specifies CASSLQGQPQHF.

The chain combines TRBV10-3 with TRBJ2-7, with no clear D. The ends were cut back, 4 bases at V and 5 bases at J, with 9 bases in the middle. The CDR3 extends over 12 amino acids. Looked up from germline, CDR1 is ENHRY and CDR2 is SYGVKD. The CDR3 nucleotides are TGTGCCATCAGTGCCGATAGGAACGAGCAGTACTTC. Translated: CAISADRNEQYF.

This clonotype was detected ten times or more. This chain joins TRBV9 and TRBJ2-1; D perhaps matches TRBD1 (6 bases). The V gene's germline CDR1 is SGDLS and CDR2 YYNGEE. The V gene lost 0 bases and the J gene lost 2 bases, with 9 bases spanning the gap. The CDR3 length is 15 residues. The CDR3 is CASSVGGDTYNEQFF. CDR3 in DNA: TGTGCCAGCAGCGTAGGAGGGGACACCTACAATGAGCAGTTCTTC.

The table lists this clonotype with a few counts. V is TRBV6-5 and J is TRBJ2-7; D is undetermined. V was clipped by 6 bases and J by 3 bases, with 12 bases between them. Looked up from germline, CDR1 is MNHEY and CDR2 is SVGAGI. This CDR3 spans 13 amino acids. CDR3 bases: TGTGCCAGCAGCTCTCGGAATAGCTACGAGCAGTACTTC. Protein: CASSSRNSYEQYF.

This clonotype was recorded a few times. V gene TRBV20-1 combines with J gene TRBJ2-5, with no clear D. CDR1 and CDR2 (germline): DFQATT, SNEGSKA (reference sequence). V shed 3 bases and J shed 8 bases, with 16 bases lying between them. The CDR3 runs to 13 residues. The CDR3 loop is CSASLGVQGTQYF. The CDR3 DNA follows: TGCAGTGCTAGTCTTGGGGTTCAAGGTACCCAGTACTTC.

The chain carries TRBV5-6 and TRBJ2-2; D is perhaps TRBD2 (5 bases). CDR1 and CDR2 (germline): SGHDT, YYEEEE. V was trimmed by 0 bases and J by 0 bases, leaving 6 bases between them. The CDR3 is 15 amino acids. CDR3 sequence: CASSLELANTGELFF. CDR3 coding DNA: TGTGCCAGCAGCTTGGAACTAGCGAACACCGGGGAGCTGTTTTTT.

The CDR3 coding sequence is TGCGCCAGCAGCTCTACAGGGGTCCGGGAGACCCAGTACTTC. Translation: CASSSTGVRETQYF. This rearrangement joins TRBV5-1 to TRBJ2-5; 7 bases agree with TRBD1. J lost 5 bases, V lost 3 bases, and 7 bases had no gene match. The length of the CDR3 is 14 residues. Germline CDR1 and CDR2: SGHRS and YFSETQ.

This clonotype occurred a few times. V gene TRBV12-3 or TRBV12-4 combines with J gene TRBJ2-1; the match to TRBD2 covers 9 bases. V was pared by 6 bases and J by 9 bases, with 9 bases of the junction left unmatched. CDR3 length: 14 residues. The CDR3 region is CASRRSGGGGEQFF. CDR3 sequence (DNA): TGTGCCAGCAGGCGTAGCGGGGGCGGAGGTGAGCAGTTCTTC.

This clonotype was counted only a few times. The chain employs TRBV10-3 and TRBJ1-5; D possibly corresponds to TRBD1 (5 bases). CDR1 and CDR2 from the germline V gene are ENHRY and SYGVKD. The length of the CDR3 is 17 residues. The ends were cut back, 3 bases at V and 7 bases at J, with 22 bases in the middle. The CDR3 DNA follows: TGTGCCATCAGTGAATCTGCTCCGGGACGGGCGGACCAGCCCCAGCATTTT. This gives the protein CAISESAPGRADQPQHF.